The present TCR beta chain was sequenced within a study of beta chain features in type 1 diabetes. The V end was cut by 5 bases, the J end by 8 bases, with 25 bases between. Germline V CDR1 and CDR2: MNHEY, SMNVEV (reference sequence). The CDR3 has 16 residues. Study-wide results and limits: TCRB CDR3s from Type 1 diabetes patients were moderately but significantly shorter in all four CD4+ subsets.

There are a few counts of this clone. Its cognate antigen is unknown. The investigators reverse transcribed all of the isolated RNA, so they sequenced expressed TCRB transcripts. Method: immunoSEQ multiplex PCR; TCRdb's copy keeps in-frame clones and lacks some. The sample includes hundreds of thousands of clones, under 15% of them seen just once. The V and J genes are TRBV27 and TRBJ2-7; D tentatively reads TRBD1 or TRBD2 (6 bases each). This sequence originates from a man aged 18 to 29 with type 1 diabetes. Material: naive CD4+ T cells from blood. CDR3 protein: CASSHPEGGRPIKQYF. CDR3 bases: TGTGCCAGCAGTCACCCGGAGGGGGGAAGGCCTATAAAGCAGTACTTC.